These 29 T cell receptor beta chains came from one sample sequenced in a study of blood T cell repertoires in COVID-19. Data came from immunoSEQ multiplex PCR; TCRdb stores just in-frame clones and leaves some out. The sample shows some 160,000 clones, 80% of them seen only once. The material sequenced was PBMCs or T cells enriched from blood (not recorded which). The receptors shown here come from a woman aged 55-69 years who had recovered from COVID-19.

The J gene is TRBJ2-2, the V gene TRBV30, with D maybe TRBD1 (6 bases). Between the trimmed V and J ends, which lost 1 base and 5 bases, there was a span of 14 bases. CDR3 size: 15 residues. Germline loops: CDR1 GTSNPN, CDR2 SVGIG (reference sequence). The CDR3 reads CAWSGGGKWTGELFF. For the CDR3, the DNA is TGTGCCTGGAGTGGAGGGGGAAAATGGACCGGGGAGCTGTTTTTT. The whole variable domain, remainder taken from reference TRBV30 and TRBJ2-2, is SQTIHQWPATLVQPVGSPLSLECTVEGTSNPNLYWYRQAAGRGLQLLFYSVGIGQISSEVPQNLSASRPQDRQFILSSKKLLLSDSGFYLCAWSGGGKWTGELFFGEGSRLTVL.

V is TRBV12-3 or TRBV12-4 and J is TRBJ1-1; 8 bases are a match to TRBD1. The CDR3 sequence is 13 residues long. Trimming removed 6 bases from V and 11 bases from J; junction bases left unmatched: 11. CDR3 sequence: CASSPTGVKKAFF. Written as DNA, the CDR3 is TGTGCCAGCAGCCCGACAGGGGTAAAAAAGGCTTTCTTT.

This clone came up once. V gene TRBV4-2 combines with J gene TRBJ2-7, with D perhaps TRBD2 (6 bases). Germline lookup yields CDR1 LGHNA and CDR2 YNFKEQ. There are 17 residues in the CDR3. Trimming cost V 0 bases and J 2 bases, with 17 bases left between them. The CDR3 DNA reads TGTGCCAGCAGCCAAGAGGCCGGATCGATAGCGGCCTACGAGCAGTACTTC. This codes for CASSQEAGSIAAYEQYF.

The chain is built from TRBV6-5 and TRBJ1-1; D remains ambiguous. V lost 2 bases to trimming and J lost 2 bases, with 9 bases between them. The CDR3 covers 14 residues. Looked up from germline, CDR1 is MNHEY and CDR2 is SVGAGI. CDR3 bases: TGTGCCAGCAGTTACCGACTAGGCAACACTGAAGCTTTCTTT. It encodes CASSYRLGNTEAFF.

The CDR3 reads CAWGRGNTEAFF. Here the CDR3 DNA reads TGTGCCTGGGGCAGGGGGAACACTGAAGCTTTCTTT. This chain joins TRBV30 and TRBJ1-1; weak D call: TRBD1 (6 bases). The germline CDR1 and CDR2 sequences are GTSNPN and SVGIG (reference sequence). The ends were cut back, 5 bases at V and 1 base at J, with 8 bases in the middle. CDR3 size: 12 residues.

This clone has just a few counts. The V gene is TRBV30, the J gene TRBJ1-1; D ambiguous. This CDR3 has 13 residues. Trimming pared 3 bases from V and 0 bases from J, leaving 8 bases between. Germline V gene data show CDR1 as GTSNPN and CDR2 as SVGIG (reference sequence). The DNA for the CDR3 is TGTGCCTGGAGCTCCCCAGTGAACACTGAAGCTTTCTTT. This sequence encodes CAWSSPVNTEAFF.

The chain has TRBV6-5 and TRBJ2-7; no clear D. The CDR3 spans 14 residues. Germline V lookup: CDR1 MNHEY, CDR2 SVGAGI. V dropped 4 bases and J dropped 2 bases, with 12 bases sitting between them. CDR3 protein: CASSSVLSAYEQYF. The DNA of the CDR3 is TGTGCCAGCAGTTCGGTACTGTCTGCCTACGAGCAGTACTTC.

The CDR3, as DNA: TGTGCCAGCACGGGGGTGGGTGAAAAACTGTTTTTT. This codes for CASTGVGEKLFF. This chain connects TRBV6-5 to TRBJ1-4; TRBD1 might be the D (5 bases). Trimming removed 7 bases from V and 7 bases from J, with 10 bases in between. Germline V gene data show CDR1 as MNHEY and CDR2 as SVGAGI. The CDR3 covers 12 residues.

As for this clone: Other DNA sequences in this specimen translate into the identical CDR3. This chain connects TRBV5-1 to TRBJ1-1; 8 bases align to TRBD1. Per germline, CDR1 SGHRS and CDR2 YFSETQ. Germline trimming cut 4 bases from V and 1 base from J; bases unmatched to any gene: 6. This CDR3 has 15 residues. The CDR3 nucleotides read TGCGCCAGCAGCCCGGGACAGGTTGGGAACACTGAAGCTTTCTTT. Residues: CASSPGQVGNTEAFF.

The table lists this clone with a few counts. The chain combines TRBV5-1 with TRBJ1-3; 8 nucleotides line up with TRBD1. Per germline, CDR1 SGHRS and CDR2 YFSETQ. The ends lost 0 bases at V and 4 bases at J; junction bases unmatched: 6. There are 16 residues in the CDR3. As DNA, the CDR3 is TGCGCCAGCAGCTTGGGACAGGGGATGGGCGGAAACACCATATATTTT. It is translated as CASSLGQGMGGNTIYF.

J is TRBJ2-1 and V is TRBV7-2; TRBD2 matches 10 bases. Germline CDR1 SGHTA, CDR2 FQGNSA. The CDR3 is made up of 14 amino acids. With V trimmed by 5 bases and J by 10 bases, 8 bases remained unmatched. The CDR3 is CASSQGLATYEQFF. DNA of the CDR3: TGTGCCAGCAGCCAGGGACTAGCGACTTACGAGCAGTTCTTC.

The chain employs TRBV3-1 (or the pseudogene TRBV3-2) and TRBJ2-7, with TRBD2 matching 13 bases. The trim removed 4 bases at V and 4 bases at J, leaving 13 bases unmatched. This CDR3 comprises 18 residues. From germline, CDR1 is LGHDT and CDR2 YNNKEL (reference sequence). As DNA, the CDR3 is TGTGCCAGCAGCCCCATAGCGAGACTAGCGGGGGGAGAATACGAGCAGTACTTC. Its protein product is CASSPIARLAGGEYEQYF.

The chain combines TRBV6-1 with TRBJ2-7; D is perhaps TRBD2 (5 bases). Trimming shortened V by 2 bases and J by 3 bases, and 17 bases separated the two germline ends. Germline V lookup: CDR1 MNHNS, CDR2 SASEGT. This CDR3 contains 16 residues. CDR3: CASSETLGRRLYEQYF. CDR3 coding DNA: TGTGCCAGCAGTGAAACACTGGGCAGGAGGCTCTACGAGCAGTACTTC.

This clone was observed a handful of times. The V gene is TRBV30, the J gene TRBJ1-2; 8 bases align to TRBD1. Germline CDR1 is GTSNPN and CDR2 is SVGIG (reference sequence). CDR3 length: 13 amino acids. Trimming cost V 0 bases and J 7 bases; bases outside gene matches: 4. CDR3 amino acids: CAWSVQGGTGYTF. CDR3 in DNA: TGTGCCTGGAGTGTACAGGGGGGAACTGGCTACACCTTC.

CDR3 in DNA: TGCGCCAGCAGTCACTTTCACAGGGTGTTTCAGCCCCAGCATTTT. Residues: CASSHFHRVFQPQHF. The gene calls are TRBV23-1 and TRBJ1-5; D possibly corresponds to TRBD1 (6 bases). TRBV23-1 carries the ORF label, with uncertain function. There are 15 residues in the CDR3. V was clipped by 3 bases and J by 6 bases, with 15 bases between them.

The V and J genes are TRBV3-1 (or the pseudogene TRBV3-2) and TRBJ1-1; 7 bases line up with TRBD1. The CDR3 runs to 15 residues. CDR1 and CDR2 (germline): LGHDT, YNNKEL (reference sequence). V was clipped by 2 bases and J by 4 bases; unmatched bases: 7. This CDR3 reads CASSQQGDYGTEAFF. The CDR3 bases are TGTGCCAGCAGCCAACAGGGGGATTACGGCACTGAAGCTTTCTTT.

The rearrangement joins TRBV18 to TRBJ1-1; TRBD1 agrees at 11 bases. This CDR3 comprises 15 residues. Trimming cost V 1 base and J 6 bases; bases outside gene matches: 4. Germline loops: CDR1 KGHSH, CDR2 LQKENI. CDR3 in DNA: TGTGCCAGCTCACCACTGGACAGGGGGCTGGCTGAAGCTTTCTTT. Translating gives CASSPLDRGLAEAFF.

The CDR3 bases are TGTGCCAGCAGCTTTCAACAGGGAGCTGAAGCTTTCTTT. Translation: CASSFQQGAEAFF. The chain recombines TRBV7-2 with TRBJ1-1, with D maybe TRBD1 (6 bases). This CDR3 is 13 amino acids long. V lost 3 bases and J 6 bases, leaving 11 bases between the germline ends. The germline V gene encodes CDR1 SGHTA and CDR2 FQGNSA.

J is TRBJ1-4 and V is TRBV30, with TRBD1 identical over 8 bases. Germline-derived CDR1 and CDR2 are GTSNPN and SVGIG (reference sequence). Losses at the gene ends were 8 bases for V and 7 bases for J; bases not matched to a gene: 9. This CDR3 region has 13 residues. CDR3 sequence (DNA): TGTGCCGGATGGACAGGGAGGAGTGAAAAACTGTTTTTT. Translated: CAGWTGRSEKLFF.

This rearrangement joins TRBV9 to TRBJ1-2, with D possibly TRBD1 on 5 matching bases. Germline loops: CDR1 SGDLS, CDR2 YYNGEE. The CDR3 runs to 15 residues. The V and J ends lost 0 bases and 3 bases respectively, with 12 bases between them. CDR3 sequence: CASSVEPGPDYGYTF. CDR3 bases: TGTGCCAGCAGCGTAGAACCAGGGCCCGACTATGGCTACACCTTC.

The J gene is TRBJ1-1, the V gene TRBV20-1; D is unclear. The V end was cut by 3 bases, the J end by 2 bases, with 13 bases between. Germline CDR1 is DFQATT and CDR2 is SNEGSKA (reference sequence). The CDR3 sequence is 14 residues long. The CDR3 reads CSASNRRGNTEAFF. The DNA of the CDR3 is TGCAGTGCTAGTAATCGCAGAGGCAACACTGAAGCTTTCTTT.

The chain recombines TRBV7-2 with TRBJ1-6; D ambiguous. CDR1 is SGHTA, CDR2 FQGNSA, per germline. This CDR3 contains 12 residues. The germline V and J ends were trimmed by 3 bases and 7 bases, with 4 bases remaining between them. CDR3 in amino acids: CASSFQNSPLHF. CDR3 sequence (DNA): TGTGCCAGCAGCTTTCAGAATTCACCCCTCCACTTT.

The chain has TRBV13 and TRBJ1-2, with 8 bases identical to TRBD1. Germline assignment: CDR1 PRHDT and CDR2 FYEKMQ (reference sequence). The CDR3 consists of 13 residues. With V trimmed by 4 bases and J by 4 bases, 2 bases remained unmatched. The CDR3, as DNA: TGTGCCAGCAGCTCAGGGGGCAGCTATGGCTACACCTTC. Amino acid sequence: CASSSGGSYGYTF.

DNA of the CDR3: TGCGCCAGCAGCTTGGGAACGACAGAAACTAATGAAAAACTGTTTTTT. The encoded protein is CASSLGTTETNEKLFF. V is TRBV5-1 and J is TRBJ1-4; TRBD1 is a possible D gene (5 bases). The V end lost 0 bases, the J end lost 1 base, and 10 bases lay between the germline ends. CDR1 is SGHRS, CDR2 YFSETQ, per germline. The CDR3 consists of 16 residues.

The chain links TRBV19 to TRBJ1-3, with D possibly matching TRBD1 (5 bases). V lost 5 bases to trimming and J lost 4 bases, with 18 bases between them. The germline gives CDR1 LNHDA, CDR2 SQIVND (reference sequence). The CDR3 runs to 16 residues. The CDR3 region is CASSYRDSGIGNTIYF. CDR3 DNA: TGTGCCAGTAGTTACCGGGACTCCGGAATCGGAAACACCATATATTTT.

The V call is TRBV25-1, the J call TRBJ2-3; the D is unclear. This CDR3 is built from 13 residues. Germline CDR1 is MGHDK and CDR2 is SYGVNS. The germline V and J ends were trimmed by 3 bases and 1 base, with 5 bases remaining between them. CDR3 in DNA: TGTGCCAGCAGTGATCAGGGCACAGATACGCAGTATTTT. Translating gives CASSDQGTDTQYF.

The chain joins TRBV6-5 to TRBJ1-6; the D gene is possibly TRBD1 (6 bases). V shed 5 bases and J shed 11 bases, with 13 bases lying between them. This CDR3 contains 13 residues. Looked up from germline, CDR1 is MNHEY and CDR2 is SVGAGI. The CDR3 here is CASSRGYAAPLHF. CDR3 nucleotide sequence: TGTGCCAGCAGTAGGGGGTATGCGGCACCCCTCCACTTT.

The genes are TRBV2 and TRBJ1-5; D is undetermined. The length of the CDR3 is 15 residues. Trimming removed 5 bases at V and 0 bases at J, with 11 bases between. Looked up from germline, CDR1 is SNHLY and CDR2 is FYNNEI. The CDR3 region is CASSQGSNSNQPQHF. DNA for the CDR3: TGTGCCAGCAGTCAAGGCAGTAATAGCAATCAGCCCCAGCATTTT. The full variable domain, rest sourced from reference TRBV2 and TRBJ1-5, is EPEVTQTPSHQVTQMGQEVILRCVPISNHLYFYWYRQILGQKVEFLVSFYNNEISEKSEIFDDQFSVERPDGSNFTLKIRSTKLEDSAMYFCASSQGSNSNQPQHFGDGTRLSIL.

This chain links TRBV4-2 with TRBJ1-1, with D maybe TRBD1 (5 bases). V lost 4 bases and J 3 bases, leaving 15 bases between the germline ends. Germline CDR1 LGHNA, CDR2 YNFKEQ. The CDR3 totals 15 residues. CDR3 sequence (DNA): TGTGCCAGCAGCCCCGGGACGGGGGAAGACACTGAAGCTTTCTTT. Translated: CASSPGTGEDTEAFF.